The rows below give T cell receptor beta chains drawn from one sample of a study of blood T cell repertoires in COVID-19. The repertoire was sequenced with immunoSEQ multiplex PCR; TCRdb's copy has only in-frame clones and lacks some. Of hundreds of thousands of clones listed, about 90% are singletons. Sequencing input: peripheral blood. The receptors were gathered from a woman in her 30s with COVID-19, enrolled during active disease. CDR3s include the opening cysteine and the closing phenylalanine or tryptophan. D genes are given only for firm matches. Some rows have no size entry. The others give once, few or many, or a class for an expanded clone.

d_call j_call clone_size v_call cdr3_nt cdr3_aa
TRBD1 TRBJ1-4 few TRBV4-3 TGCGCCAGCAGCCAAGATCAGGTCCGGACAGGGGGCCGCGGGGCTCATGAAAAACTGTTTTTT CASSQDQVRTGGRGAHEKLFF
TRBD1 TRBJ2-2 NA TRBV4-1 TGCGCCAGCAGCCAAGGAACCCTCAGGGGGCACACCGGGGAGCTGTTTTTT CASSQGTLRGHTGELFF
NA TRBJ1-1 NA TRBV10-2 TGCGCCAGCAGTGAGTCGCGTTGGTACACTGAAGCTTTCTTT CASSESRWYTEAFF
NA TRBJ2-5 NA TRBV7-6 TGTGCCAGCAGCTTAGGCTCCCAGTCCCAAGAGACCCAGTACTTC CASSLGSQSQETQYF
TRBD1 TRBJ2-3 NA TRBV5-4 TGTGCCAGCGGGACAGGGCTCGGACGTACGCAGTATTTT CASGTGLGRTQYF
NA TRBJ1-1 NA TRBV20-1 TGCAGTGCACTTAGACGGGATGAAGCTTTCTTT CSALRRDEAFF
TRBD1 TRBJ2-3 NA TRBV27 TGTGCCAGCAGTACCAACCGGGACAGGGGTACAGATACGCAGTATTTT CASSTNRDRGTDTQYF
NA TRBJ2-1 NA TRBV5-1 TGCGCCAGCAGCTTGGCCGGAGCAGAATACAATGAGCAGTTCTTC CASSLAGAEYNEQFF
NA TRBJ1-4 NA TRBV5-4 TGTGCCAGCAGCGTCGGGAGCGGGGACGAAAAACTGTTTTTT CASSVGSGDEKLFF
TRBD1 TRBJ2-7 NA TRBV7-9 TGTGCCAGCAGCAGAACAGGGGACGAGCAGTACTTC CASSRTGDEQYF
TRBD1 TRBJ1-4 once TRBV3-1/TRBV3-2 TGTGCCAGCAGCTCGGACAGGGTTGGTGAAAAACTGTTTTTT CASSSDRVGEKLFF
NA TRBJ2-4 NA TRBV7-9 TGTGCCAGCAGCGCCGTCAGGGAAACAAACATTCAGTACTTC CASSAVRETNIQYF
TRBD1 TRBJ2-2 NA TRBV5-1 TGCGCCAGCAGCTTGGTTCCGACAGGGGGTACCGGGGAGCTGTTTTTT CASSLVPTGGTGELFF
TRBD1 TRBJ1-2 NA TRBV30 TGTGCCTGGTCATCCGGGACAGGGTCCTATGGCTACACCTTC CAWSSGTGSYGYTF
NA TRBJ1-5 once TRBV19 TGTGCCAGTAGTATAAAGAGCGGAACCTATAGCAATCAGCCCCAGCATTTT CASSIKSGTYSNQPQHF
NA TRBJ1-6 NA TRBV5-1 TGCGCCAGCAGCTTTGACAGCTCCTATAATTCACCCCTCCACTTT CASSFDSSYNSPLHF
TRBD2 TRBJ2-1 NA TRBV18 TGTGCCAGCTCACCCGGCCTAGCGGACTCCTACAATGAGCAGTTCTTC CASSPGLADSYNEQFF
TRBD2 TRBJ2-1 NA TRBV7-2 TGTGCCAGCAGCTTCACTAGCGGGGGGCGAAACAATGAGCAGTTCTTC CASSFTSGGRNNEQFF
TRBD1 TRBJ2-5 once TRBV5-4 TGTGCCAGCAGCTTACGTGCCGGGACAGGGTTGGGGGAGACCCAGTACTTC CASSLRAGTGLGETQYF
NA TRBJ1-5 NA TRBV18 TGTGCCAGCTCACTGGCCAGGAAATCCAATAGCAATCAGCCCCAGCATTTT CASSLARKSNSNQPQHF
TRBD1 TRBJ1-4 NA TRBV12-3/TRBV12-4 TGTGCCAGCAGCTTTACAGGGGGAAAACTGTTTTTT CASSFTGGKLFF
NA TRBJ2-3 NA TRBV3-1/TRBV3-2 TGTGCCAGCAGCCAAGTGACGGGAGTGTGGGATACGCAGTATTTT CASSQVTGVWDTQYF